The rows below give T cell receptor beta chains drawn from one sample of a study of CD8 T cells in ankylosing spondylitis. TCRdb recomputed calls from the 5' RACE reads with MiXCR, one row per CDR3 protein. The sample yields just over 300,000 distinct CDR3 sequences, around 21% seen once. Sequenced: blood, either unsorted or a sorted T cell fraction (not recorded which). These receptors were obtained from a female donor with ankylosing spondylitis or in good health (not recorded which). CDR3s include the opening cysteine and the closing phenylalanine or tryptophan. A D gene is named only where the DNA matches it firmly. Clone size appears in some rows only: once, few, many, or a class for an expanded clone.

TRBJ2-1 | few | - | TRBV29-1 | CSVKENEQFF | TGCAGCGTTAAAGAAAATGAGCAGTTCTTC
TRBJ2-7 | few | TRBD1 | TRBV10-3 | CAIRETGTPHEQYF | TGTGCCATCAGGGAGACAGGGACCCCCCACGAGCAGTACTTC
TRBJ2-3 | - | - | TRBV7-2 | CASSSRTGSDTQYF | TGTGCCAGCAGCTCGAGGACGGGGTCAGATACGCAGTATTTT
TRBJ2-7 | many | - | TRBV11-1 | CASTRDSSYEQYF | TGTGCCAGCACCCGAGACAGTTCCTACGAGCAGTACTTC
TRBJ1-6 | - | - | TRBV18 | CASSPRGDNSPLHF | TGTGCCAGCTCACCTAGGGGCGATAATTCACCCCTCCACTTT
TRBJ2-1 | - | - | TRBV20-1 | CSASNSGVQNNEQFF | TGCAGTGCTAGTAACTCGGGAGTCCAGAATAATGAGCAGTTCTTC
TRBJ1-2 | many | - | TRBV29-1 | CSVLTTGGYGYTF | TGCAGCGTTCTGACGACGGGCGGCTATGGCTACACCTTC
TRBJ2-1 | few | TRBD1 | TRBV7-3 | CASSSRDRGFSEQFF | TGTGCCAGCAGCTCCCGGGACAGGGGGTTTAGTGAGCAGTTCTTC
TRBJ1-5 | - | TRBD1 | TRBV12-3/TRBV12-4 | CASSFGDRVQPQHF | TGTGCCAGCAGTTTTGGAGACAGGGTTCAGCCCCAGCATTTT
TRBJ1-1 | - | - | TRBV11-2 | CASSLGGWEYSHTEAFF | TGTGCCAGCAGCTTAGGGGGTTGGGAGTACTCCCACACTGAAGCTTTCTTT
TRBJ2-1 | - | TRBD1 | TRBV20-1 | CSARPPRGTGNHEQFF | TGCAGTGCTAGACCACCCCGGGGGACAGGAAACCATGAGCAGTTCTTC
TRBJ2-1 | many | TRBD2 | TRBV5-5 | CASSLLAAHNEQFF | TGTGCCAGCAGCTTACTAGCGGCCCACAATGAGCAGTTCTTC
TRBJ1-1 | - | - | TRBV6-5 | CASSYSQGKVVGTEAFF | TGTGCCAGCAGTTACTCTCAGGGTAAAGTAGTTGGCACTGAAGCTTTCTTT
TRBJ1-3 | - | - | TRBV18 | CASSPQVGNTIYF | TGTGCCAGCTCACCGCAGGTTGGAAACACCATATATTTT
TRBJ2-1 | - | TRBD1 | TRBV9 | CASSAFADRGHYNEQFF | TGTGCCAGCAGCGCCTTCGCCGACAGGGGACACTACAATGAGCAGTTCTTC
TRBJ1-2 | few | - | TRBV28 | CASSAQARRGYTF | TGTGCCAGCAGCGCACAGGCCCGTCGGGGCTACACCTTC
TRBJ2-7 | - | TRBD2 | TRBV6-2/TRBV6-3 | CASGRDYSYEQYF | TGTGCCAGCGGGAGGGACTACTCCTACGAGCAGTACTTC
TRBJ2-3 | - | TRBD2 | TRBV20-1 | CSGGVAGVTDTQYF | TGCAGTGGGGGCGTAGCGGGAGTCACAGATACGCAGTATTTT
TRBJ2-7 | many | - | TRBV20-1 | CSAHRRSYEQYF | TGCAGTGCTCACAGGCGTAGCTACGAGCAGTACTTC
TRBJ2-5 | many | - | TRBV7-2 | CASSLAVQETQYF | TGTGCCAGCAGCTTAGCGGTCCAAGAGACCCAGTACTTC
TRBJ1-2 | few | - | TRBV3-1 | CASSRGSGYTF | TGTGCCAGCAGCCGAGGTAGCGGCTACACCTTC
TRBJ1-2 | - | - | TRBV6-5 | CASSYSGRYGYTF | TGTGCCAGCAGTTACTCGGGACGGTATGGCTACACCTTC
TRBJ2-5 | - | - | TRBV20-1 | CSASPSSETQYF | TGCAGTGCTAGCCCTAGTTCAGAGACCCAGTACTTC
TRBJ1-5 | few | TRBD1 | TRBV10-3 | CAVGTGRMVSNQPQHF | TGTGCCGTAGGGACAGGGAGGATGGTCAGCAATCAGCCCCAGCATTTT
TRBJ1-6 | few | - | TRBV5-1 | CASSFGGRNSPLHF | TGCGCCAGCAGCTTCGGCGGTAGGAATTCACCCCTCCACTTT
TRBJ2-7 | - | TRBD2 | TRBV7-9 | CASSLVGGPANEQYF | TGTGCCAGCAGCTTAGTGGGAGGGCCAGCAAACGAGCAGTACTTC
TRBJ1-1 | few | - | TRBV6-5 | CASSYSGYTEAFF | TGTGCCAGCAGTTACTCCGGGTACACTGAAGCTTTCTTT